Sequencing of this T cell receptor (beta chain) was carried out in a study of technical replicates of blood from a few donors. Libraries were prepared by immunoSEQ multiplex PCR; TCRdb keeps only in-frame clonotypes and omits some of them. The sample has over 65,000 clones; around 97% are singletons. V was clipped by 2 bases and J by 5 bases, with 18 bases between them. CDR1 is WNHNN, CDR2 SYGVQD, per germline (reference sequence). The CDR3 has 16 amino acids. The sequenced sample consisted of T cells isolated from PBMCs. This sequence was found in a human donor in good health. This chain links TRBV10-1 with TRBJ2-5; D perhaps matches TRBD2 (7 bases). The CDR3, as DNA: TGCGCCAGCAGTGAGGGCTTGGGGGGGGCCAGGGAGACCCAGTACTTC. It encodes CASSEGLGGARETQYF.